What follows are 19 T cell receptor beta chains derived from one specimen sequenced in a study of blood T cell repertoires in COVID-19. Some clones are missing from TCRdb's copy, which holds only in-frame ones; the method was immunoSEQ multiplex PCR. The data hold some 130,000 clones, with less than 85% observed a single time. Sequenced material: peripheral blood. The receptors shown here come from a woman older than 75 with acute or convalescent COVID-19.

The CDR3 DNA follows: TGTGCCAGCAGTCAGACAGGGGGCGCGGGCACTGAAGCTTTCTTT. This codes for CASSQTGGAGTEAFF. The chain uses TRBV6-5 and TRBJ1-1; the match to TRBD1 covers 10 bases. In germline, CDR1 is MNHEY, CDR2 SVGAGI. The CDR3 consists of 15 residues. The V gene end was trimmed by 5 bases and the J gene end by 4 bases; junction bases not matched to a gene: 7.

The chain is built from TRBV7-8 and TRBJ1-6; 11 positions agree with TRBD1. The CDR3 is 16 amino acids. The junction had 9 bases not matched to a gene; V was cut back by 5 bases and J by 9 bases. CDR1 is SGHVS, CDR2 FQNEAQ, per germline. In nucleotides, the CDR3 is TGTGCCAGCAGCCTGAGGGACAGGGGGTCGGGTTCACCCCTCCACTTT. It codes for CASSLRDRGSGSPLHF.

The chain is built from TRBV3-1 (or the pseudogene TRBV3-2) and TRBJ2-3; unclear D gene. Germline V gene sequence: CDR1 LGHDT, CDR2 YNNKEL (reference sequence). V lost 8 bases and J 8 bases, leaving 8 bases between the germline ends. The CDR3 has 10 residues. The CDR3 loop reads CASEGGTQYF. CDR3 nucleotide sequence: TGTGCCAGCGAAGGCGGTACGCAGTATTTT.

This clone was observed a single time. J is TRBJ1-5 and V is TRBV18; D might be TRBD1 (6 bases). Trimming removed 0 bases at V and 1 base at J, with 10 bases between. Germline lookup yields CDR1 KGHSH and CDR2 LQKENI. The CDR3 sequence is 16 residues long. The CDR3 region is CASSPPGRGSNQPQHF. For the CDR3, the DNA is TGTGCCAGCTCACCACCGGGGAGGGGGAGCAATCAGCCCCAGCATTTT.

The CDR3 coding sequence is TGTGCCAGCAGCCGAATACTAGCGGGAGGGCCCTGGGAGACCCAGTACTTC. Its translation: CASSRILAGGPWETQYF. The V and J genes are TRBV7-7 and TRBJ2-5, with TRBD2 matching 13 bases. V lost 5 bases to trimming and J lost 5 bases; unmatched junction nucleotides: 11. The length of the CDR3 is 17 residues. Germline V gene sequence: CDR1 SSHAT, CDR2 FNYEAQ (reference sequence). The entire variable domain, with the rest obtained from reference TRBV7-7 and TRBJ2-5, is as follows: GAGVSQSPRYKVTKRGQDVTLRCDPISSHATLYWYQQALGQGPEFLTYFNYEAQPDKSGLPSDRFSAERPEGSISTLTIQRTEQRDSAMYRCASSRILAGGPWETQYFGPGTRLLVL.

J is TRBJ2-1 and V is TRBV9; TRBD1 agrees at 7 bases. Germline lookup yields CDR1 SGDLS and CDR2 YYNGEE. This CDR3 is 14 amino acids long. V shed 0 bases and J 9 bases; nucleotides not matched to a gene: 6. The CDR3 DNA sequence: TGTGCCAGCAGCGTAGTTACTTCAGGGGGTGAGCAGTTCTTC. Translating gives CASSVVTSGGEQFF.

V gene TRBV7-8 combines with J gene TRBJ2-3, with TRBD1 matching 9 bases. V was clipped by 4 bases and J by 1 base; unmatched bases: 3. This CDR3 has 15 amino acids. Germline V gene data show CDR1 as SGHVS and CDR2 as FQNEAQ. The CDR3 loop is CASSSQGARTDTQYF. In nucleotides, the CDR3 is TGTGCCAGCAGCTCACAGGGGGCTCGCACAGATACGCAGTATTTT.

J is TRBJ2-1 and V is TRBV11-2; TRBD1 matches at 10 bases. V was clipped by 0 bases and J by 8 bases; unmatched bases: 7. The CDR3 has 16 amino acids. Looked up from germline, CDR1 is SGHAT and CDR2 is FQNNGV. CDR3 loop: CASSLDIRQGADEQFF. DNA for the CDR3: TGTGCCAGCAGCTTAGATATTCGACAGGGGGCCGATGAGCAGTTCTTC.

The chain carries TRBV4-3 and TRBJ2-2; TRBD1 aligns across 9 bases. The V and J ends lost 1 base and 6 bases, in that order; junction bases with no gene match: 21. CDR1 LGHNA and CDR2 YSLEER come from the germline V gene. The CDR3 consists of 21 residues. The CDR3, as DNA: TGCGCCAGCAGCCAAGCCCGACCCACAGGGGGCATTACCCCCCCACCCGGGGAGCTGTTTTTT. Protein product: CASSQARPTGGITPPPGELFF.

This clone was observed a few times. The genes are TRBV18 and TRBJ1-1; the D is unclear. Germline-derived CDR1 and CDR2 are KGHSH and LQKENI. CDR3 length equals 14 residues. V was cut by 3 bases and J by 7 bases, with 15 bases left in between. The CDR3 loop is CASSPIQSQLEAFF. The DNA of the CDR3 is TGTGCCAGCTCACCGATACAGAGCCAACTTGAAGCTTTCTTT. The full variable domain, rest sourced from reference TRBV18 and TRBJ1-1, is NAGVMQNPRHLVRRRGQEARLRCSPMKGHSHVYWYRQLPEEGLKFMVYLQKENIIDESGMPKERFSAEFPKEGPSILRIQQVVRGDSAAYFCASSPIQSQLEAFFGQGTRLTVV.

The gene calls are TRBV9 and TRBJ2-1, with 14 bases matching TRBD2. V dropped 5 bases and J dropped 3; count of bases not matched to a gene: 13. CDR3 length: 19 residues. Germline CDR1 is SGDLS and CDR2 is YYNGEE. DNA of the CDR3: TGTGCCAGCAGTACGACCGGGACTAGCGGGAGTTTTGGCTACAATGAGCAGTTCTTC. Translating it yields CASSTTGTSGSFGYNEQFF.

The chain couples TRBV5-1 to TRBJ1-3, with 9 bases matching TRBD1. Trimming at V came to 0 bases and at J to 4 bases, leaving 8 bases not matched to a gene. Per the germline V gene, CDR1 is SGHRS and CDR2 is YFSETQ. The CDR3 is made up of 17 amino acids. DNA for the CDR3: TGCGCCAGCAGCTTGGCAGGGACAGGGATTTCAGGAAACACCATATATTTT. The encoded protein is CASSLAGTGISGNTIYF.

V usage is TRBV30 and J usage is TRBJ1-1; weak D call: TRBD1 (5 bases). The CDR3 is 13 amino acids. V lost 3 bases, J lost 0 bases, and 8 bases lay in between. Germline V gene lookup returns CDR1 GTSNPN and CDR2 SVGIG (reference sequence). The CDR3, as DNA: TGTGCCTGGAGAGGACATATGAACACTGAAGCTTTCTTT. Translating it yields CAWRGHMNTEAFF.

The CDR3 DNA is TGTGCCGCCAAAAACAGGGGAGGTAATGAAAAACTGTTTTTT. Protein product: CAAKNRGGNEKLFF. The chain links TRBV30 to TRBJ1-4; TRBD1 matches at 7 bases. The CDR3 runs 14 residues. The trim removed 8 bases at V and 4 bases at J, leaving 10 bases unmatched. Germline V gene sequence: CDR1 GTSNPN, CDR2 SVGIG (reference sequence).

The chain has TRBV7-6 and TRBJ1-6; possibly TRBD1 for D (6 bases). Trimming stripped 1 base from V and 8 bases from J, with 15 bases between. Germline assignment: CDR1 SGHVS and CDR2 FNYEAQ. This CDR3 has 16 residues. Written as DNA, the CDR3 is TGTGCCAGCAGCTTAGGAGCGGGGACAAGGGATTCACCCCTCCACTTT. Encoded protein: CASSLGAGTRDSPLHF.

The CDR3 sequence: CASSPTQPDRWSSYEQYF. Here the CDR3 DNA reads TGCGCCAGCAGCCCTACCCAACCGGACAGGTGGAGCTCCTACGAGCAGTACTTC. The chain has TRBV4-1 and TRBJ2-7; TRBD1 matches 7 bases. CDR3 length: 18 amino acids. Germline trimming cut 4 bases from V and 0 bases from J; bases unmatched to any gene: 15. Germline CDR1 is MGHRA and CDR2 is YSYEKL.

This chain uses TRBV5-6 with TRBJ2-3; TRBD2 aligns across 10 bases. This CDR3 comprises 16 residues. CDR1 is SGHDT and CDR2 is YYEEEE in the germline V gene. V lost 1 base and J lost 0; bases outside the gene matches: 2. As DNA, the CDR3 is TGTGCCAGCAGCTTGCTAGCGGGGGCTAGCACAGATACGCAGTATTTT. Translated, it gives CASSLLAGASTDTQYF.

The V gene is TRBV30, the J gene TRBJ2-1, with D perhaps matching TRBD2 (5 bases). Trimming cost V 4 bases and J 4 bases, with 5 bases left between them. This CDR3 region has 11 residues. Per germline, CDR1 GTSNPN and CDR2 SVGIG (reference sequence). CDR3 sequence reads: CAWIAYNEQFF. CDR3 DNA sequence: TGTGCCTGGATAGCGTACAATGAGCAGTTCTTC. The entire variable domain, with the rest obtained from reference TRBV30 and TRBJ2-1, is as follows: SQTIHQWPATLVQPVGSPLSLECTVEGTSNPNLYWYRQAAGRGLQLLFYSVGIGQISSEVPQNLSASRPQDRQFILSSKKLLLSDSGFYLCAWIAYNEQFFGPGTRLTVL.

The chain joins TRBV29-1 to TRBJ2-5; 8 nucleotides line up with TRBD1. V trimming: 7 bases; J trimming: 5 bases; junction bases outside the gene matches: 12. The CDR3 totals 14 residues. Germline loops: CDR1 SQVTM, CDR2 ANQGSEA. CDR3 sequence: CSAQGAPVWETQYF. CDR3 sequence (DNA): TGCAGCGCTCAGGGGGCGCCGGTATGGGAGACCCAGTACTTC.